This T cell receptor (beta chain) was observed in a study of shared T cell receptors in the human thymus. Sequenced by immunoSEQ multiplex PCR; TCRdb stores in-frame clones only, minus some. The data hold roughly 700,000 clones, with around nine tenths observed a single time. Trimming removed 8 bases from V and 8 bases from J, with 12 bases in between. The CDR3 length is 11 residues. Germline CDR1 is SGHVS and CDR2 is FQNEAQ. This sample also belongs to another study, concerning human thymus T cells. That work contributes: Donor material was obtained from healthy Finnish infants undergoing corrective surgery for congenital heart defects. Thymus specimens were resections from corrective heart surgery. What related research reported was that thymic repertoires overlapped highly among unrelated individuals.

The source of this sequence is a boy younger than two with a congenital heart defect. The V and J genes are TRBV7-8 and TRBJ1-2; no reliable D call. The sample taken for sequencing was thymocytes. The CDR3, as DNA: TGTGCCAGCTTCCCAGTGGAGGGCTACACCTTC. The encoded protein is CASFPVEGYTF.